The clone carrying this TCR beta chain has just a few counts. It was CD45RO-negative cells, positively selected for CCR7, that made up naive CD8 cells, with terminally differentiated effector memory CD45RA+ cells excluded. This entry comes from a study of shared clonotypes between healthy human individuals. The ends lost 0 bases at V and 5 bases at J; junction bases unmatched: 4. CDR3 length equals 16 residues. CDR1 is MRHNA and CDR2 is SNTAGT in the germline V gene. Some clones are missing from TCRdb's copy, which holds only in-frame ones; the method was immunoSEQ multiplex PCR. The sample contains about 610,000 clones, approximately 96% of which appear only once.

The clonotype comes from a woman aged 30 to 39 in good health. This chain uses TRBV6-4 with TRBJ1-5, with 10 bases that match TRBD1. Sequenced material: naive CD8+ T cells sorted from blood. CDR3 protein: CASSDSGQGRDQPQHF. CDR3 nucleotides: TGTGCCAGCAGTGACTCGGGACAGGGGCGGGATCAGCCCCAGCATTTT.